These T cell receptor beta chains were read from a single sample in a study of shared clonotypes between healthy human individuals. Measured with immunoSEQ multiplex PCR; TCRdb has only the in-frame clones, and not every one. Of 400,000 to 600,000 clones listed, around 79% are singletons. Sequenced material: PBMCs. The receptor source for this set is a woman in her 40s in good health. Some clones in this sample may be carry-over from other donors' samples. CDR3s include the opening cysteine and the closing phenylalanine or tryptophan. The D gene is left open where the match is weak. Clone size appears in some rows only: once, few, many, or a class for an expanded clone.

v_gene: TRBV5-4
d_gene: TRBD2
j_gene: TRBJ2-3
abundance: -
CDR3nt: TGTGCCAGCAGAAGAGCGGGAGGCACAGATACGCAGTATTTT
CDR3aa: CASRRAGGTDTQYF

v_gene: TRBV6-1
d_gene: -
j_gene: TRBJ1-3
abundance: -
CDR3nt: TGTGCCAGCAGTGAACACTACTCTGGAAACACCATATATTTT
CDR3aa: CASSEHYSGNTIYF

v_gene: TRBV10-3
d_gene: -
j_gene: TRBJ2-7
abundance: -
CDR3nt: TGTGCCATCAGTGAGTCTGGAGCCTACGAGCAGTACTTC
CDR3aa: CAISESGAYEQYF

v_gene: TRBV2
d_gene: TRBD1
j_gene: TRBJ1-5
abundance: -
CDR3nt: TGTGCCAGCAGAGGGACAGGGAATCAGCCCCAGCATTTT
CDR3aa: CASRGTGNQPQHF

v_gene: TRBV28
d_gene: TRBD2
j_gene: TRBJ2-7
abundance: -
CDR3nt: TGTGCCAGCAGTCCCCGCCTAGCGGGAGCCTACGAGCAGTACTTC
CDR3aa: CASSPRLAGAYEQYF

v_gene: TRBV28
d_gene: TRBD2
j_gene: TRBJ2-3
abundance: few
CDR3nt: TGTGCCAGCAGTTTATTGGGGGGGATGTGGCAGGGTGTGACAGATACGCAGTATTTT
CDR3aa: CASSLLGGMWQGVTDTQYF

v_gene: TRBV11-2
d_gene: -
j_gene: TRBJ1-3
abundance: -
CDR3nt: TGTGCCAGCAGCCTAGGGGCGAACTCTGGAAACACCATATATTTT
CDR3aa: CASSLGANSGNTIYF

v_gene: TRBV28
d_gene: -
j_gene: TRBJ1-1
abundance: -
CDR3nt: TGTGCCAGCAGTCCCCCATGGGGGAGGGAAGCTTTCTTT
CDR3aa: CASSPPWGREAFF

v_gene: TRBV28
d_gene: TRBD1
j_gene: TRBJ1-1
abundance: -
CDR3nt: TGTGCCAGCAGCCTCGACCCCAGGGACAGGGTAGCTTTCTTT
CDR3aa: CASSLDPRDRVAFF

v_gene: TRBV15
d_gene: -
j_gene: TRBJ2-3
abundance: -
CDR3nt: TGTGCCACCAGCAGGACACAGGGATCCACAGATACGCAGTATTTT
CDR3aa: CATSRTQGSTDTQYF

v_gene: TRBV7-2
d_gene: TRBD2
j_gene: TRBJ2-1
abundance: -
CDR3nt: TGTGCCAGCAGCTTGAGTCATTTAGCGGGAGGTAGTGAGCAGTTCTTC
CDR3aa: CASSLSHLAGGSEQFF

v_gene: TRBV29-1
d_gene: TRBD1
j_gene: TRBJ2-6
abundance: -
CDR3nt: TGCAGCGTTGAAGGGACAGGGCTATCTGGGGCCAACGTCCTGACTTTC
CDR3aa: CSVEGTGLSGANVLTF

v_gene: TRBV5-1
d_gene: TRBD2
j_gene: TRBJ2-2
abundance: -
CDR3nt: TGCGCCACCTCCTCACGACTAGCGAGTATGACCGGGGAGCTGTTTTTT
CDR3aa: CATSSRLASMTGELFF

v_gene: TRBV5-1
d_gene: -
j_gene: TRBJ2-5
abundance: -
CDR3nt: TGCGCCAGCAGCTTTCAAGGACAAGAGACCCAGTACTTC
CDR3aa: CASSFQGQETQYF

v_gene: TRBV14
d_gene: -
j_gene: TRBJ2-3
abundance: -
CDR3nt: TGTGCCAGCAGCCTATGGGGGGGGCCGGATACGCAGTATTTT
CDR3aa: CASSLWGGPDTQYF

v_gene: TRBV15
d_gene: -
j_gene: TRBJ1-1
abundance: once
CDR3nt: TGTGCCACCAGCAGAGAACCCGGAGCGAACACTGAAGCTTTCTTT
CDR3aa: CATSREPGANTEAFF

v_gene: TRBV12-1
d_gene: -
j_gene: TRBJ2-7
abundance: -
CDR3nt: TGTGCCAGCAGCTTTATTCCACAGGGGATCTCCTACGAGCAGTACTTC
CDR3aa: CASSFIPQGISYEQYF

v_gene: TRBV4-3
d_gene: -
j_gene: TRBJ2-1
abundance: many
CDR3nt: TGCGCCAGCAGCCAAGATGGGGGCTTCGGATACAATGAGCAGTTCTTC
CDR3aa: CASSQDGGFGYNEQFF

v_gene: TRBV4-1
d_gene: -
j_gene: TRBJ2-7
abundance: medium-sized
CDR3nt: TGCGCCAGCAGCCAAGACTCAAGGACGCAGAGGGGCGAGCAGTACTTC
CDR3aa: CASSQDSRTQRGEQYF

v_gene: TRBV5-4
d_gene: TRBD2
j_gene: TRBJ2-2
abundance: -
CDR3nt: TGTGCCAGCAGCTTCCCGGGAGGGCGGGTGGCCGGGGAGCTGTTTTTT
CDR3aa: CASSFPGGRVAGELFF

v_gene: TRBV10-3
d_gene: -
j_gene: TRBJ2-1
abundance: once
CDR3nt: TGTGCCATCAGAGCAACCACAGGTTCTTCCTACAATGAGCAGTTCTTC
CDR3aa: CAIRATTGSSYNEQFF

v_gene: TRBV27
d_gene: -
j_gene: TRBJ1-1
abundance: -
CDR3nt: TGTGCCAGCAGTTTAAGCAGGGTGGACACTGAAGCTTTCTTT
CDR3aa: CASSLSRVDTEAFF

v_gene: TRBV5-4
d_gene: -
j_gene: TRBJ2-7
abundance: -
CDR3nt: TGTGCCAGCAGCCGTTACTACGAGCAGTACTTC
CDR3aa: CASSRYYEQYF

v_gene: TRBV2
d_gene: -
j_gene: TRBJ2-5
abundance: -
CDR3nt: TGTGCCAGCAGGGATTTGGAGACCCAGTACTTC
CDR3aa: CASRDLETQYF

v_gene: TRBV9
d_gene: -
j_gene: TRBJ2-3
abundance: -
CDR3nt: TGTGCCAGCAGCGTAGCAAGCCAGGACACGCAGTATTTT
CDR3aa: CASSVASQDTQYF

v_gene: TRBV21-1
d_gene: -
j_gene: TRBJ1-5
abundance: -
CDR3nt: TGTGCCAGCAGCAGACAGGGGTTGTTTAGCAATCAGCCCCAGCATTTT
CDR3aa: CASSRQGLFSNQPQHF

v_gene: TRBV9
d_gene: TRBD1
j_gene: TRBJ2-3
abundance: -
CDR3nt: TGTGCCAGCAGCCCGGGACAGGGAACAGATACGCAGTATTTT
CDR3aa: CASSPGQGTDTQYF

v_gene: TRBV4-2
d_gene: TRBD2
j_gene: TRBJ2-1
abundance: -
CDR3nt: TGTGCCAGCAGCCAAAGCGGGATCTACAATGAGCAGTTCTTC
CDR3aa: CASSQSGIYNEQFF

v_gene: TRBV6-6
d_gene: -
j_gene: TRBJ2-7
abundance: -
CDR3nt: TGTGCCAGCAGTTACGGGATTTCCTACGAGCAGTACTTC
CDR3aa: CASSYGISYEQYF

v_gene: TRBV5-4
d_gene: -
j_gene: TRBJ2-5
abundance: -
CDR3nt: TGTGCCAGCAGCTCGAGGGGTGGGGAGACCCAGTACTTC
CDR3aa: CASSSRGGETQYF

v_gene: TRBV28
d_gene: -
j_gene: TRBJ2-1
abundance: -
CDR3nt: TGTGCCAGCACCCTGGGTGGAGCCGGGTACAATGAGCAGTTCTTC
CDR3aa: CASTLGGAGYNEQFF

v_gene: TRBV7-2
d_gene: TRBD2
j_gene: TRBJ2-1
abundance: -
CDR3nt: TGTGCCAGCAGCTTAGCGGCTAGCGGGAGGGATCCGTTCTTC
CDR3aa: CASSLAASGRDPFF

v_gene: TRBV28
d_gene: -
j_gene: TRBJ1-5
abundance: once
CDR3nt: TGTGCCAGCAGTTTATTAGCAGGGAATTATCAGCCCCAGCATTTT
CDR3aa: CASSLLAGNYQPQHF

v_gene: TRBV11-2
d_gene: TRBD1
j_gene: TRBJ1-4
abundance: -
CDR3nt: TGTGCCAGCAGCGTAGACAGGGGGCAAGTTTGGGAAAAACTGTTTTTT
CDR3aa: CASSVDRGQVWEKLFF

v_gene: TRBV29-1
d_gene: -
j_gene: TRBJ1-4
abundance: -
CDR3nt: TGCAGCGTTATGGAGGGGCTGGGTGAAAAACTGTTTTTT
CDR3aa: CSVMEGLGEKLFF

v_gene: TRBV27
d_gene: -
j_gene: TRBJ2-2
abundance: -
CDR3nt: TGTGCCAGCAGTTTAGGGGGGCGAAACACCGGGGAGCTGTTTTTT
CDR3aa: CASSLGGRNTGELFF

v_gene: TRBV6-1
d_gene: -
j_gene: TRBJ1-2
abundance: -
CDR3nt: TGTGCCAGCAGTGAAGCGCAGGGCGACTATGGCTACACCTTC
CDR3aa: CASSEAQGDYGYTF

v_gene: TRBV7-8
d_gene: -
j_gene: TRBJ1-5
abundance: few
CDR3nt: TGTGCCAGCAGCTTATACGAGGGTATGAGCAATCAGCCCCAGCATTTT
CDR3aa: CASSLYEGMSNQPQHF

v_gene: TRBV11-2
d_gene: TRBD2
j_gene: TRBJ2-1
abundance: -
CDR3nt: TGTGCCAGCAGCTTAGTTTCAGCGGGAGTGGGAAATGAGCAGTTCTTC
CDR3aa: CASSLVSAGVGNEQFF

v_gene: TRBV9
d_gene: -
j_gene: TRBJ2-2
abundance: -
CDR3nt: TGTGCCAGCAGCGTTTCTGAGCAGACCGGGGAGCTGTTTTTT
CDR3aa: CASSVSEQTGELFF

v_gene: TRBV9
d_gene: -
j_gene: TRBJ1-5
abundance: few
CDR3nt: TGTGCCAGCAGCCCAACGGCGGGGAGGCAGCCCCAGCATTTT
CDR3aa: CASSPTAGRQPQHF

v_gene: TRBV6-6
d_gene: -
j_gene: TRBJ2-7
abundance: -
CDR3nt: TGTGCCAGCAGTTACTCGTTCGTCTTGGGGGAGCAGTACTTC
CDR3aa: CASSYSFVLGEQYF

v_gene: TRBV5-4
d_gene: -
j_gene: TRBJ2-5
abundance: -
CDR3nt: TGTGCCAGCAGCGAACGGATTCAAGAGACCCAGTACTTC
CDR3aa: CASSERIQETQYF

v_gene: TRBV28
d_gene: TRBD1
j_gene: TRBJ2-1
abundance: -
CDR3nt: TGTGCCAGCAGGACAGGGCTCACCTACAATGAGCAGTTCTTC
CDR3aa: CASRTGLTYNEQFF

v_gene: TRBV4-1
d_gene: -
j_gene: TRBJ2-1
abundance: -
CDR3nt: TGCGCCAGCAGCCGTCTGCCTAGGGGGGAGCAGTTCTTC
CDR3aa: CASSRLPRGEQFF

v_gene: TRBV7-9
d_gene: -
j_gene: TRBJ1-2
abundance: -
CDR3nt: TGTGCCAGCAGCTTAGAAATGACAGTTGGCTACACCTTC
CDR3aa: CASSLEMTVGYTF

v_gene: TRBV6-1
d_gene: TRBD1
j_gene: TRBJ2-5
abundance: -
CDR3nt: TGTGCCAGCAGTGATTGGGGGACAGGACAGGAGACCCAGTACTTC
CDR3aa: CASSDWGTGQETQYF

v_gene: TRBV7-8
d_gene: -
j_gene: TRBJ2-2
abundance: -
CDR3nt: TGTGCCAGCAGCGTAACCGGGCCCTTGGCCGGGGAGCTGTTTTTT
CDR3aa: CASSVTGPLAGELFF

v_gene: TRBV11-2
d_gene: -
j_gene: TRBJ2-2
abundance: -
CDR3nt: TGTGCCAGCAGCTTAGCCCTAGCGACCGGGGAGCTGTTTTTT
CDR3aa: CASSLALATGELFF